The clone carrying this T cell receptor beta chain has a handful of counts. The sample originates from a study of blood T cells in healthy people across ages. The CDR3 is 16 residues long. The V and J ends lost 1 base and 2 bases respectively, with 15 bases between them. Sample-barcoded 5' priming and a J-beta primer mix drove a second PCR of 7 to 11 cycles. MiXCR was run by TCRdb on the 5' RACE reads, yielding one entry per CDR3 protein. The data show approximately 2,000,000 distinct CDR3 sequences, about 39% seen once. Sequencing was done on a sample of blood. The chain couples TRBV12-3 or TRBV12-4 to TRBJ2-7, with D perhaps being TRBD1 or TRBD2 (5 bases each). The clonotype comes from a human donor in good health. CDR3 bases: TGTGCCAGCAGTTTAGTTTCCAGCGAGGGGACCTACGAGCAGTACTTC. Protein product: CASSLVSSEGTYEQYF.